The 26 T cell receptor beta chains below come from one sample, sequenced in a study of blood T cell repertoires in COVID-19. Using immunoSEQ multiplex PCR, the repertoire was profiled, and TCRdb retains in-frame clones only, with some absent. The table has fewer than 140,000 clones, about two thirds seen once. The sequencing input was peripheral blood. Receptors were obtained from a human donor with acute or convalescent COVID-19. The donor label of this sample is uncertain.

CDR3 nucleotide sequence: TGTGCCAGCTCACCACGGAGTCTGAACACTGAAGCTTTCTTT. Amino acid sequence: CASSPRSLNTEAFF. The V call is TRBV18, the J call TRBJ1-1; no clear D gene. Trimming cost V 1 base and J 0 bases, with 6 bases left between them. The CDR3 covers 14 residues. The germline CDR1 and CDR2 sequences are KGHSH and LQKENI.

This clone was seen once. The genes are TRBV6-5 and TRBJ2-2, with 9 bases identical to TRBD1. This CDR3 has 14 residues. V shed 11 bases and J 3 bases; nucleotides not matched to a gene: 7. Germline V gene sequence: CDR1 MNHEY, CDR2 SVGAGI. The CDR3 region has the DNA TGTGCCTCCCGGACAGGGGACGACACCGGGGAGCTGTTTTTT. Its protein is CASRTGDDTGELFF.

This clone was seen a few times. The genes are TRBV2 and TRBJ1-6; TRBD1 matches 7 bases. Losses at the gene ends were 4 bases for V and 6 bases for J; bases not matched to a gene: 6. The CDR3 length is 15 residues. CDR1 and CDR2 from the germline V gene are SNHLY and FYNNEI. This chain's CDR3 is CASSAGGTANSPLHF. Written as DNA, the CDR3 is TGTGCCAGCAGTGCGGGGGGGACAGCTAATTCACCCCTCCACTTT.

CDR3 nucleotide sequence: TGTGCCAGCTCCCTGGGACAGACCAGCTCCTACGAGCAGTACGTC. Amino acid sequence: CASSLGQTSSYEQYV. The chain has TRBV18 and TRBJ2-7; 7 positions agree with TRBD1. V lost 6 bases and J lost 0; bases outside the gene matches: 8. The CDR3 has 15 residues. Germline CDR1 KGHSH, CDR2 LQKENI.

This clone occurred a few times. This chain connects TRBV21-1 to TRBJ2-7; whether TRBD1, the table's D call, matches the DNA was not checked. TRBV21-1 is shown as a pseudogene. The CDR3 covers 13 residues. This CDR3 reads CASSACRGGEQYV. The DNA for the CDR3 is TGTGCCAGCAGCGCATGCAGGGGTGGCGAGCAGTACGTC.

The chain combines TRBV5-4 with TRBJ1-1, with 7 bases lining up with TRBD1. Per the germline V gene, CDR1 is SGHNT and CDR2 is YYREEE (reference sequence). There are 16 residues in the CDR3. Trimming removed 0 bases from V and 5 bases from J; junction bases left unmatched: 10. In nucleotides, the CDR3 is TGTGCCAGCAGCTTGGATTTAACCCGACAGGGTACTGAAGCTTTCTTT. It translates to CASSLDLTRQGTEAFF. Filled out from reference TRBV5-4 and TRBJ1-1, the complete variable domain reads ETGVTQSPTHLIKTRGQQVTLRCSSQSGHNTVSWYQQALGQGPQFIFQYYREEENGRGNFPPRFSGLQFPNYSSELNVNALELDDSALYLCASSLDLTRQGTEAFFGQGTRLTVV.

The DNA for the CDR3 is TGCAGCGTTGCCCGGGACAGGGGCAATGAGCAGTTCTTC. Translated, it gives CSVARDRGNEQFF. This chain connects TRBV29-1 to TRBJ2-1, with 10 nucleotides matching TRBD1. V shed 4 bases, J shed 6 bases, and the junction held 3 bases outside the gene matches. The CDR3 consists of 13 residues. Germline loops: CDR1 SQVTM, CDR2 ANQGSEA.

In this sample, this clone turned up a few times. The CDR3 region has the DNA TGTGCCAGCATACGCGGTTCTGGAAACACCATATATTTT. This sequence encodes CASIRGSGNTIYF. The V and J genes are TRBV6-5 and TRBJ1-3; D gene ambiguous. CDR3 length: 13 amino acids. The V end lost 7 bases, the J end lost 1 base, and 8 bases lay between the germline ends. From germline, CDR1 is MNHEY and CDR2 SVGAGI.

This chain joins TRBV7-8 and TRBJ1-3; D might be TRBD1 (6 bases). Looked up from germline, CDR1 is SGHVS and CDR2 is FQNEAQ. Trimming removed 5 bases at V and 4 bases at J, with 9 bases between. The CDR3 loop spans 13 amino acids. The CDR3 region is CASSPGQGNTIYF. Written as DNA, the CDR3 is TGTGCCAGCAGCCCCGGACAGGGAAACACCATATATTTT.

This clone was observed a few times. Within the sample, other DNA sequences also encode this same CDR3. The rearrangement uses TRBV7-9 and TRBJ1-3; tentative D call: TRBD1 (5 bases). The CDR3 has 14 residues. Trimming stripped 5 bases from V and 0 bases from J, with 8 bases between. CDR1 and CDR2 from the germline V gene are SEHNR and FQNEAQ (reference sequence). The chain's CDR3 is CASSPTGSGNTIYF. The CDR3 DNA reads TGTGCCAGCAGCCCAACAGGCTCTGGAAACACCATATATTTT.

This clone was seen a few times. The chain employs TRBV19 and TRBJ1-1; 7 bases line up with TRBD1. Trimming at V came to 4 bases and at J to 3 bases, leaving 8 bases not matched to a gene. The CDR3 sequence is 15 residues long. Germline CDR1 is LNHDA and CDR2 is SQIVND (reference sequence). CDR3 sequence: CASSTEDREDTEAFF. The CDR3 DNA is TGTGCCAGTAGTACCGAAGACAGGGAAGACACTGAAGCTTTCTTT.

The chain combines TRBV3-1 (or the pseudogene TRBV3-2) with TRBJ2-3; TRBD2 agrees at 10 bases. CDR1 and CDR2 from the germline V gene are LGHDT and YNNKEL (reference sequence). V lost 4 bases, J lost 0 bases, and 10 bases stayed unmatched. This CDR3 comprises 18 residues. The CDR3 loop reads CASSRAFSGGVSTDTQYF. The CDR3 region has the DNA TGTGCCAGCAGCCGAGCTTTCAGCGGGGGGGTGAGCACAGATACGCAGTATTTT.

The V and J genes are TRBV7-6 and TRBJ2-1; the D gene is possibly TRBD1 (6 bases). Germline V CDR1 and CDR2: SGHVS, FNYEAQ. This CDR3 comprises 15 residues. Trimming cost V 5 bases and J 6 bases, with 17 bases left between them. This CDR3 is CASSQGMAKLNEQFF. CDR3 nucleotides: TGTGCCAGCAGCCAGGGGATGGCTAAACTCAATGAGCAGTTCTTC.

The chain uses TRBV12-3 or TRBV12-4 and TRBJ1-3; D is unclear. V was clipped by 2 bases and J by 15 bases, with 14 bases between them. The CDR3 has 12 amino acids. The CDR3 loop reads CASSLIAGSRYF. The CDR3, as DNA: TGTGCCAGCAGTTTAATTGCCGGGAGCCGATATTTT.

This chain joins TRBV2 and TRBJ2-7, with 9 bases identical to TRBD1. The CDR3 spans 15 residues. Germline CDR1 SNHLY, CDR2 FYNNEI. V trimming: 1 base; J trimming: 2 bases; junction bases outside the gene matches: 3. The CDR3 region has the DNA TGTGCCAGCAGTGAAGGGACAGGGGCACCCTACGAGCAGTACTTC. This translates into CASSEGTGAPYEQYF.

This clone was detected ten times or more. The same CDR3 arises from other DNA sequences in this sample as well. This chain uses TRBV5-1 with TRBJ1-1, with D tentatively TRBD1 (5 bases). This CDR3 is built from 14 residues. The germline V gene encodes CDR1 SGHRS and CDR2 YFSETQ. The V end was cut by 7 bases, the J end by 1 base, with 14 bases between. CDR3 nucleotides: TGCGCCAGCTCTCTCGGACACCGGAACACTGAAGCTTTCTTT. Translating gives CASSLGHRNTEAFF.

J is TRBJ1-2 and V is TRBV19; D gene unclear. V was shortened by 3 bases and J by 2 bases, with 13 bases between the two germline ends. Germline assignment: CDR1 LNHDA and CDR2 SQIVND (reference sequence). This CDR3 is 15 amino acids long. Written as DNA, the CDR3 is TGTGCCAGTAGTATGCCCTCGGAGGCCAACTATGGCTACACCTTC. It is translated as CASSMPSEANYGYTF.

This clone was found a few times. V is TRBV27 and J is TRBJ1-6, with D possibly matching TRBD1 (5 bases). Germline V gene lookup returns CDR1 MNHEY and CDR2 SMNVEV (reference sequence). CDR3 size: 15 residues. V was cut by 5 bases and J by 9 bases, with 17 bases left in between. The CDR3 protein is CASSLSAGMSSPLHF. Written as DNA, the CDR3 is TGTGCCAGCAGTCTGTCGGCAGGGATGAGTTCACCCCTCCACTTT.

This sequence joins TRBV27 and TRBJ1-2; 8 bases line up with TRBD1. The CDR3 has 13 amino acids. V lost 2 bases to trimming and J lost 7 bases; unmatched junction nucleotides: 3. Germline V gene sequence: CDR1 MNHEY, CDR2 SMNVEV (reference sequence). CDR3 region: CASSLQGAFGYTF. The CDR3 DNA reads as TGTGCCAGCAGTTTACAGGGGGCTTTTGGCTACACCTTC.

This clone was found many times. The chain recombines TRBV3-1 (or the pseudogene TRBV3-2) with TRBJ1-5, with D hard to call. The CDR3 has 14 amino acids. CDR1 and CDR2 from the germline V gene are LGHDT and YNNKEL (reference sequence). The V gene lost 0 bases and the J gene lost 4 bases, with 7 bases spanning the gap. CDR3 coding DNA: TGTGCCAGCAGCCAAGATCTCGGGAATCAGCCCCAGCATTTT. This codes for CASSQDLGNQPQHF.

This chain connects TRBV30 to TRBJ1-3; 9 nucleotides agree with TRBD1. This CDR3 is built from 17 residues. Trimming took 5 bases from V and 0 from J; bases not matched to a gene: 11. Germline V gene lookup returns CDR1 GTSNPN and CDR2 SVGIG (reference sequence). CDR3 sequence: CAWEKGTGSHSGNTIYF. CDR3 sequence (DNA): TGTGCCTGGGAGAAAGGGACAGGGTCCCACTCTGGAAACACCATATATTTT.

This rearrangement joins TRBV4-1 to TRBJ2-5; the match to TRBD2 covers 9 bases. This CDR3 contains 15 residues. In germline, CDR1 is MGHRA, CDR2 YSYEKL. V was clipped by 2 bases and J by 2 bases; unmatched bases: 3. The CDR3 DNA reads TGCGCCAGCAGCCAAATTGCGGGGGGGCAAGAGACCCAGTACTTC. This translates into CASSQIAGGQETQYF.

The rearrangement uses TRBV14 and TRBJ2-3; a weak D match, TRBD1 (6 bases). The CDR3 totals 16 residues. The V end was cut by 4 bases, the J end by 2 bases, with 16 bases between. Germline-derived CDR1 and CDR2 are SGHDN and FVKESK. The chain's CDR3 is CASSPSGDRYTDTQYF. The CDR3 DNA is TGTGCCAGCAGCCCCTCAGGGGATCGATACACAGATACGCAGTATTTT.

The rearrangement uses TRBV20-1 and TRBJ1-3; D uncertain. This CDR3 has 13 residues. The V and J ends lost 3 bases and 9 bases respectively, with 15 bases between them. The germline V gene has CDR1 DFQATT and CDR2 SNEGSKA (reference sequence). DNA of the CDR3: TGCAGTGCTAGTTTAACTAACACGGGCACCATATATTTT. Its translation: CSASLTNTGTIYF.

Only a few counts were recorded for this clone. J is TRBJ1-2 and V is TRBV5-6; 11 bases are a match to TRBD1. V lost 4 bases, J lost 3 bases, and 8 bases stayed unmatched. Per the germline V gene, CDR1 is SGHDT and CDR2 is YYEEEE. The CDR3 has 16 residues. CDR3 DNA sequence: TGTGCCAGCAGCGTATACAGGACAGGGGGCGACTATGGCTACACCTTC. Amino acids: CASSVYRTGGDYGYTF. Full variable domain (outside the CDR3, taken from reference TRBV5-6 and TRBJ1-2): DAGVTQSPTHLIKTRGQQVTLRCSPKSGHDTVSWYQQALGQGPQFIFQYYEEEERQRGNFPDRFSGHQFPNYSSELNVNALLLGDSALYLCASSVYRTGGDYGYTFGSGTRLTVV.

The rearrangement joins TRBV12-3 or TRBV12-4 to TRBJ1-6; the D is unclear. The CDR3 loop spans 13 amino acids. V lost 3 bases to trimming and J lost 10 bases, with 10 bases between them. This chain's CDR3 is CASSLGWHSPLHF. The DNA for the CDR3 is TGTGCCAGCAGTTTGGGCTGGCACTCACCCCTCCACTTT.